Following are 3 T cell receptor beta chains from one sample sequenced in a study of CD4 T cell repertoires in COVID-19. Method: immunoSEQ multiplex PCR; TCRdb's copy keeps in-frame clones and lacks some. This sample yields fewer than 30,000 clones, of which over 90% are seen a single time; around 0.66% belongs to the top ten. These memory T cells were uncultured and sequenced directly after ex vivo isolation. Sample: circulating follicular helper CD4+ T cells (cTfh) from blood, taken before the COVID-19 pandemic. These TCRs come from a human donor who had COVID-19.

The CDR3: CASSYPRSGAGSYGYTF. The CDR3 DNA reads as TGTGCCAGCAGCTACCCCCGTAGTGGGGCTGGTAGCTATGGCTACACCTTC. The chain recombines TRBV11-2 with TRBJ1-2, with D perhaps matching TRBD1 (5 bases). Per the germline V gene, CDR1 is SGHAT and CDR2 is FQNNGV. The ends were cut back, 4 bases at V and 4 bases at J, with 22 bases in the middle. The CDR3 has 17 amino acids.

V gene TRBV2 combines with J gene TRBJ1-5, with 10 bases matching TRBD1. The CDR3 has 15 amino acids. Germline CDR1 reads SNHLY; CDR2 reads FYNNEI. The junction had 6 bases not matched to a gene; V was cut back by 7 bases and J by 3 bases. In DNA form, the CDR3 reads TGTGCCAGCAATGCCGGGACAGGGGACAATCAGCCCCAGCATTTT. Its protein product is CASNAGTGDNQPQHF.

V usage is TRBV11-3 and J usage is TRBJ2-5; the match to TRBD1 covers 10 bases. There are 14 residues in the CDR3. Losses at the gene ends were 6 bases for V and 6 bases for J; bases not matched to a gene: 7. CDR1 is SGHNT, CDR2 YENEEA, per germline. CDR3 residues: CASSSGTGEQTQYF. The CDR3 DNA reads as TGTGCCAGCAGTTCCGGGACAGGGGAACAGACCCAGTACTTC.